This TCR beta chain was profiled in a study of regulatory T cells in long-lasting Graves disease (dated by TCRdb to 2020 to 2022). The study in broad terms: In the newly diagnosed Graves' disease group, patients had been taking antithyroid drugs for less than 3 months. This study used TCR sequencing and RNA sequencing of peripheral blood to compare persistent Graves' disease patients against newly diagnosed Graves' disease patients. The study was registered as a clinical trial and conducted in China. A total of about 33 samples were covered by TCR sequencing, comprising around 13 persistent and roughly 20 newly diagnosed Graves' disease patients. Results the study describes overall, beyond this receptor: A larger number of public clonotypes was shared among persistent patients (approximately 3,000) than among newly diagnosed patients (approximately 930). Persistent Graves' disease patients showed lower TCR Shannon entropy and fewer highly expanded clones than newly diagnosed patients, suggesting clonal expansion. The small sample size was acknowledged by the authors as a limitation that may reduce accuracy. Persistent disease showed preferential use of TRBV28, TRBJ1-2 and TRBJ2-5, whereas newly diagnosed disease favored TRBV20-1 and TRBJ2-1. Only peripheral blood was studied, because thyroid tissue, the primary lesion, was inaccessible. Sequencing and analysis were limited to the TCR beta chain.

This clonotype was recorded many times. Its target antigen remains unknown. No clone much larger than this one lies a single base away; base qualities are absent. Read against the paper, the sample's time point label means: newly diagnosed GD, antithyroid drugs for less than 3 months. For both TCR sequencing and RNA sequencing, RNA was extracted from PBMCs in TRIzol. The diagnosis of Graves' disease was made according to American Thyroid Association guidelines. Patients for the study were recruited at an endocrinology department in Xi'an, China. Each patient gave approximately 8.8 milliliters of peripheral blood, collected in an EDTA anticoagulant tube. Ficoll Paque Plus density gradient separation was used to isolate PBMCs, and no additional T cell sorting was done. An Agilent 2100 Bioanalyzer and agarose gel were used to assess RNA quality, and a NanoDrop 2000 was used to measure RNA concentration.

From cysteine to phenylalanine, the CDR3 is 14 amino acids long. The kept DNA is CDR3 alone, 42 bases in frame from the first base. V ends up 5 bases short and J 7 bases short, with an unmatched junction base count of 7. From a lookup of the germline V gene, CDR1 and CDR2 are SGHVS and FNYEAQ. Libraries were made using multiplex PCR. The sample was run on an Illumina HiSeq 4000. TCR beta libraries were built with iRepertoire HTBI primers and Arm-PCR amplification of CDR3 regions. Before sequencing, the PCR products went through gel purification. In the source study's methods: Gene usage analysis of CDR3 amino acid clonotypes used the approximately 56 TRBV and more than 13 TRBJ segments found across samples. Filtered high-quality paired reads were merged into contigs using COPE and FqMerger. BLAST was used to align contigs to IMGT TRBV, TRBD and TRBJ reference genes, and CDR3 was defined according to IMGT. Any clonotype with a frequency above 0.1% was classified as a highly expanded clone. Shannon entropy was used to measure repertoire diversity, and the Gini coefficient was used to measure V-J evenness. Public clonotypes were defined as clonotypes shared by more than one individual. TCRdb reran the public reads through fastp at Q25 and MiXCR, keeping productive beta chains. Entries are consolidated by CDR3 protein sequence, retaining the most common genes and DNA. The V and J calls come from TCRdb's annotation, not from the publication. The table for this sample lists about 240,000 distinct CDR3 sequences; over 20% of them were counted only once. The leading ten clones occupy approximately 13% of the sample.

The specimen comprised peripheral blood mononuclear cells (PBMCs), sampled at new diagnosis, from a patient treated with antithyroid drugs. This receptor was taken from a female donor with Graves disease. The chain was built from TRBV7-6 and TRBJ1-4, and 7 bases in between align with TRBD1. DNA sequence: TGTGCCAGCAGCACACAGGGGCTCGGTGAAAAACTGTTTTTT. This translates into CASSTQGLGEKLFF. The entire variable domain, with the stretches around the CDR3 drawn from the reference TRBV7-6 and TRBJ1-4 proteins, is GAGVSQSPRYKVTKRGQDVALRCDPISGHVSLYWYRQALGQGPEFLTYFNYEAQQDKSGLPNDRFSAERPEGSISTLTIQRTEQRDSAMYRCASSTQGLGEKLFFGSGTQLSVL.